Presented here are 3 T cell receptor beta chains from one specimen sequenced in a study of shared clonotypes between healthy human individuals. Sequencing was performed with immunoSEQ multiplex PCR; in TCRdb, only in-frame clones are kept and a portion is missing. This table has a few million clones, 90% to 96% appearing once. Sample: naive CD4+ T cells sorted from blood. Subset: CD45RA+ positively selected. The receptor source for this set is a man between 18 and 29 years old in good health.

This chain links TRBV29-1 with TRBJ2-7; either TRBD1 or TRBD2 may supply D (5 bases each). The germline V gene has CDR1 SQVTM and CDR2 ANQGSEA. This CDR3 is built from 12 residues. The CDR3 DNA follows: TGCAACGAGGGGCACCGCTTCTACGAGCAGTACTTC. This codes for CNEGHRFYEQYF.

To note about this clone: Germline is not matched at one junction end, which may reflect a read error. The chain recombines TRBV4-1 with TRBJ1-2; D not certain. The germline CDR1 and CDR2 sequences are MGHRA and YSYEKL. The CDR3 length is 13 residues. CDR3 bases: TGCGCCAGCAGCCAAGCATCGTCTGGGCCATTGGGCTTC. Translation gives CASSQASSGPLGF.

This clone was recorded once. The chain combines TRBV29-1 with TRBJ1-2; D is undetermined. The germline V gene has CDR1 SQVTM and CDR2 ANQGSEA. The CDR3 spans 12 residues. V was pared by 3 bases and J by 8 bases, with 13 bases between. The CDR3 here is CSVEAQDRGYTF. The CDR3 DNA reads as TGCAGCGTTGAGGCCCAGGATCGCGGCTACACCTTC.